The present entry profiles one TCR beta chain with its context. The target antigen is unknown. With RNA at 10%, 30% or 50%, naive CD8 libraries came from around 18,000 to 910,000 sorted cells. Sorting recovered naive CD8 T cells on a CD8+CD4-CCR7+CD45RA+ profile. TCRdb itself ran the PCR reads through MiXCR, one entry per CDR3 protein. The sample has about 510,000 distinct CDR3 sequences, 25% seen once. Germline assignment: CDR1 LGHNA and CDR2 YSLEER. V lost 5 bases, J lost 0 bases, and 13 bases lay in between. This CDR3 contains 15 residues. This sample is drawn from a study of molecular identifiers for immune sequencing clone quantification. Findings and caveats of the study: Clones above 20 RNA copies held over 98% of effector molecules, under 1% in naive cells.

The receptor was isolated from a human donor in good health. Some libraries in this study had Jurkat cell RNA spiked in. Sequenced input: naive CD8+ T cells from blood, with Jurkat cell RNA spiked in. Subset meaning: FACS-sorted CD8+CD4-CCR7+CD45RA+ naive T cells. The chain recombines TRBV4-3 with TRBJ1-2, with D hard to call. CDR3 loop: CASSSVQTPNYGYTF. The CDR3 DNA sequence: TGCGCCAGCAGCTCCGTTCAGACACCTAACTATGGCTACACCTTC.